The clone carrying this T cell receptor (beta chain) was detected once. This CDR3 is 15 amino acids long. The V gene lost 5 bases and the J gene lost 3 bases, with 18 bases spanning the gap. From germline, CDR1 is SGHDT and CDR2 YYEEEE. The data stem from a study of blood T cell repertoires in COVID-19. The overall study: Both acute and convalescent COVID-19 samples were obtained from the United States, Italy and Spain. PBMCs, B-cell-depleted T cells, or T cells were the source of the cDNA or gDNA that made up the material.

The authors' processing: Reference gene primer amplification gave nucleated cell count estimates. Here immunoSEQ multiplex PCR was the method, and the copy in TCRdb shows in-frame clones only, minus some. That table gives V, J and clone size, and the DNA gave D and trimming. Here the sample spans roughly 110,000 clones, approximately 90% being singletons. This TCR was recovered from a woman aged 50 to 60 with acute or convalescent COVID-19. This chain links TRBV5-6 with TRBJ2-7; the D gene is possibly TRBD2 (6 bases). The specimen sequenced was peripheral blood. In nucleotides, the CDR3 is TGTGCCAGCAGTGGATTCCAGCAGGGACTCTACGAGCAGTACTTC. Amino acid sequence: CASSGFQQGLYEQYF.